This T cell receptor beta chain was profiled in a study of blood T cell repertoires in COVID-19. Study overall: The United States, Italy and Spain were the sources of the acute and convalescent COVID-19 samples.

Study processing details: How many nucleated cells were present was estimated from reference gene primer amplification. Generated by immunoSEQ multiplex PCR, the TCRdb table keeps only in-frame clones and is missing some. V and J calls plus clone size are reproduced from that table; the DNA served to infer D and trimming. The data show about 95,000 clones, around 85% seen once. The length of the CDR3 is 11 residues. The V segment lost 7 bases and the J segment 6 bases; nucleotides outside the gene matches: 2. In germline, CDR1 is MGHDK, CDR2 SYGVNS. The TCR was taken from a man older than 75 with active or convalescent COVID-19. The sequencing sample was made of peripheral blood. V is TRBV25-1 and J is TRBJ2-7; TRBD1 aligns across 8 bases. CDR3: CASTGGGEQYF. The CDR3 DNA reads as TGTGCCAGCACAGGGGGCGGCGAGCAGTACTTC.